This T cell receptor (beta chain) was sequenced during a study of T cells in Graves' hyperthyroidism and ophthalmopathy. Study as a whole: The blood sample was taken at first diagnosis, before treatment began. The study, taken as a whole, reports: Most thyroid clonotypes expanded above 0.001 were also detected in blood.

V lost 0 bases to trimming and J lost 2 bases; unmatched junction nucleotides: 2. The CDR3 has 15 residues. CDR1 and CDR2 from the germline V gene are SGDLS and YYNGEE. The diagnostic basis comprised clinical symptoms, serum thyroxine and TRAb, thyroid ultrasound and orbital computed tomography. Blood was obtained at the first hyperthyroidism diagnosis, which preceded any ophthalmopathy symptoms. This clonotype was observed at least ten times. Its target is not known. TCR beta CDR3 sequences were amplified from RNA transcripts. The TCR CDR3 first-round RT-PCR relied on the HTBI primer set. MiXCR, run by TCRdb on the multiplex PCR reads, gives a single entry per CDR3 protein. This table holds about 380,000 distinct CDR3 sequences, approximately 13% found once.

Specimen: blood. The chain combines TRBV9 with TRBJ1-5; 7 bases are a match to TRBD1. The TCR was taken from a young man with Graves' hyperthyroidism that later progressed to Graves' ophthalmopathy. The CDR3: CASSVGGTGNQPQHF. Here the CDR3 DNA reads TGTGCCAGCAGCGTAGGCGGGACAGGCAATCAGCCCCAGCATTTT.